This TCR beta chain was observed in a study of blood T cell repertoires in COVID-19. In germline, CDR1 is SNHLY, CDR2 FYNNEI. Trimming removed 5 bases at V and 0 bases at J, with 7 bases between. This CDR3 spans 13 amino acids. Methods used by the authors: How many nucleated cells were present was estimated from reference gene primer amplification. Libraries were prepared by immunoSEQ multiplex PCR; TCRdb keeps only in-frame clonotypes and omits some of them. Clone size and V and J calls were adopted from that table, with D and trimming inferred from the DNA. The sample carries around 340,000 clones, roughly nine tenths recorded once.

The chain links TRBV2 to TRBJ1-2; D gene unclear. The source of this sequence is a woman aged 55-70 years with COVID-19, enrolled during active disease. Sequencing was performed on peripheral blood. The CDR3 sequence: CASSNLANYGYTF. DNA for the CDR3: TGTGCCAGCAGTAATTTAGCTAACTATGGCTACACCTTC. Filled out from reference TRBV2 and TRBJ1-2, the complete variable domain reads EPEVTQTPSHQVTQMGQEVILRCVPISNHLYFYWYRQILGQKVEFLVSFYNNEISEKSEIFDDQFSVERPDGSNFTLKIRSTKLEDSAMYFCASSNLANYGYTFGSGTRLTVV.